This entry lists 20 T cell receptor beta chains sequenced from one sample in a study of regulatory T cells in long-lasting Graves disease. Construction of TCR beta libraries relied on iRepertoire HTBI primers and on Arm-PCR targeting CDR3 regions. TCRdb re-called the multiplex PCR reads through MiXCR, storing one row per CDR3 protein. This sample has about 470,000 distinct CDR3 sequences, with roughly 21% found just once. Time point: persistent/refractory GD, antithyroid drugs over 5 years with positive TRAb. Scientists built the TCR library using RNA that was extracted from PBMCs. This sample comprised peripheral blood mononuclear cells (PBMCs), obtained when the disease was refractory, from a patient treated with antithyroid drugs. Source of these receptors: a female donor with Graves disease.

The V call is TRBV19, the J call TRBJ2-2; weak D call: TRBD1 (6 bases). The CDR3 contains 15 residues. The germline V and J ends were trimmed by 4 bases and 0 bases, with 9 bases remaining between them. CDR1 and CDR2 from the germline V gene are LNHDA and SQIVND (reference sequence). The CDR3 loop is CASSRWTANTGELFF. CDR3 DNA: TGTGCCAGTAGTAGATGGACAGCGAACACCGGGGAGCTGTTTTTT.

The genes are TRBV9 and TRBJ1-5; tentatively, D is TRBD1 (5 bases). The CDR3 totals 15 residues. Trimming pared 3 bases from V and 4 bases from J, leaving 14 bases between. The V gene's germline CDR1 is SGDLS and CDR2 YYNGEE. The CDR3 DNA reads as TGTGCCAGCAGCGCATCGGGGGACCCTAATCAGCCCCAGCATTTT. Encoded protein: CASSASGDPNQPQHF.

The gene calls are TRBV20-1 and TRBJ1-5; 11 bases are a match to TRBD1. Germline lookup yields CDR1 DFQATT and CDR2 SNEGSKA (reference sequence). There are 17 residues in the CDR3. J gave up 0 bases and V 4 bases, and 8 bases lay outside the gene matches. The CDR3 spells CSATGTGGRFSNQPQHF. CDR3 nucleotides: TGCAGTGCTACCGGGACAGGGGGAAGATTTAGCAATCAGCCCCAGCATTTT.

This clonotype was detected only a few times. For the CDR3, the DNA is TGTGCCACCAGCAGAGAGGCTTGGACAGTTGGGCAGGGGACCCAGTACTTC. Translation: CATSREAWTVGQGTQYF. The V gene is TRBV15, the J gene TRBJ2-5; the D gene is possibly TRBD1 (6 bases). Germline V gene sequence: CDR1 LNHNV, CDR2 YYDKDF (reference sequence). This CDR3 is 17 amino acids long. V shed 0 bases and J shed 7 bases, with 21 bases lying between them. The full variable domain, its missing parts supplied by reference TRBV15 and TRBJ2-5, is DAMVIQNPRYQVTQFGKPVTLSCSQTLNHNVMYWYQQKSSQAPKLLFHYYDKDFNNEADTPDNFQSRRPNTSFCFLDIRSPGLGDTAMYLCATSREAWTVGQGTQYFGPGTRLLVL.

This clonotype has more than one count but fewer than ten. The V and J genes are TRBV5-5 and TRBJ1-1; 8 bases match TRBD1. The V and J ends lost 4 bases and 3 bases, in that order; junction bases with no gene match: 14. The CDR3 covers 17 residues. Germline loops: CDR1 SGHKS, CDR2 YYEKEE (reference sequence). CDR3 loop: CASSPRGDRLVDTEAFF. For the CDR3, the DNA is TGTGCCAGCAGCCCTCGAGGGGACAGGTTGGTGGACACTGAAGCTTTCTTT.

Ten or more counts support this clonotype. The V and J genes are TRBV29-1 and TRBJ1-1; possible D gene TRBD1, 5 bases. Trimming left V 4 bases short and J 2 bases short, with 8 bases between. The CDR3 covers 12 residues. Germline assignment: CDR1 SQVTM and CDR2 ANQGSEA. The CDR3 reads CSVAGDNTEAFF. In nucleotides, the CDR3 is TGCAGCGTTGCGGGGGATAACACTGAAGCTTTCTTT.

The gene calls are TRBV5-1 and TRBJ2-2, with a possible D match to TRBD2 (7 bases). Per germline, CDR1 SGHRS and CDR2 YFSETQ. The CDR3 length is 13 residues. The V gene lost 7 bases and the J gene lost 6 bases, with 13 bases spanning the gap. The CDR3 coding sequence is TGCGCCAGCGGAGTCGGGGGGCCCGGGGAGCTGTTTTTT. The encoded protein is CASGVGGPGELFF.

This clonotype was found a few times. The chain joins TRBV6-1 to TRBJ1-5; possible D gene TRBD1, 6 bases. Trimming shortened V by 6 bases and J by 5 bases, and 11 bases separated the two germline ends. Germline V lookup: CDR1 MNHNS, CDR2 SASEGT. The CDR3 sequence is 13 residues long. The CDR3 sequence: CASRHREHQPQHF. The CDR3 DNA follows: TGTGCCAGCAGGCACAGGGAGCATCAGCCCCAGCATTTT.

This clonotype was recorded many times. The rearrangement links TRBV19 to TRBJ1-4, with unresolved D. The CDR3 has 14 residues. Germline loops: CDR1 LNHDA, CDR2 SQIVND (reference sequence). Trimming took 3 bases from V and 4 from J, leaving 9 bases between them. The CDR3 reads CASSIGHRNEKLFF. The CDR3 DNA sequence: TGTGCCAGTAGTATCGGGCACCGTAATGAAAAACTGTTTTTT.

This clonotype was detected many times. The DNA of the CDR3 is TGTGCCAGTAGTATTGGACAGGGGTCCCAAGAGACCCAGTACTTC. This gives the protein CASSIGQGSQETQYF. The chain joins TRBV19 to TRBJ2-5, with TRBD1 identical over 9 bases. The CDR3 runs to 15 residues. From germline, CDR1 is LNHDA and CDR2 SQIVND (reference sequence). V was clipped by 3 bases and J by 1 base; unmatched bases: 3.

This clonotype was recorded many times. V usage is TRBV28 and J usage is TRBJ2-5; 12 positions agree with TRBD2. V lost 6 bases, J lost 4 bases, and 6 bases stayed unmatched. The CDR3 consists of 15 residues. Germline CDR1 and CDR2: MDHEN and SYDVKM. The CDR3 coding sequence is TGTGCCAGCAGCCCAGGGACTAGCGGGTTAGAGACCCAGTACTTC. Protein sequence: CASSPGTSGLETQYF.

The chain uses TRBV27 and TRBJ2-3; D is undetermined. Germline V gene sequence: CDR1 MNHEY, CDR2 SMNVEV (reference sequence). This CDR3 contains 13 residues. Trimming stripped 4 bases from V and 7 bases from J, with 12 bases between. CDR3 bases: TGTGCCAGCAGTTCGGTCCTACCCAATACGCAGTATTTT. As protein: CASSSVLPNTQYF.

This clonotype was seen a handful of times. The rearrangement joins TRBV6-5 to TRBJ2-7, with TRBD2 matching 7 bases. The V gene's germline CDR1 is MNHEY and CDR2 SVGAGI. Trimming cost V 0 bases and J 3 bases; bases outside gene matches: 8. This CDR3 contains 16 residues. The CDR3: CASSYSAVQRGYEQYF. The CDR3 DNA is TGTGCCAGCAGTTACTCGGCAGTCCAGCGGGGCTACGAGCAGTACTTC.

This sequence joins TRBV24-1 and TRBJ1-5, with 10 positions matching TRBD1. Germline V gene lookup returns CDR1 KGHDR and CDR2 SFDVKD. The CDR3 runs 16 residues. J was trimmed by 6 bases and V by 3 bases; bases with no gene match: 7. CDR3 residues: CATSDPGTGESQPQHF. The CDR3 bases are TGTGCCACCAGTGATCCCGGGACAGGGGAGAGTCAGCCCCAGCATTTT.

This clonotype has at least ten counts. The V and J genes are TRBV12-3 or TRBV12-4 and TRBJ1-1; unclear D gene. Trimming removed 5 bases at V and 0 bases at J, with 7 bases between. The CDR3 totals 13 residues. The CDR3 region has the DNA TGTGCCAGCAGTGCCGGGGTGAACACTGAAGCTTTCTTT. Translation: CASSAGVNTEAFF.

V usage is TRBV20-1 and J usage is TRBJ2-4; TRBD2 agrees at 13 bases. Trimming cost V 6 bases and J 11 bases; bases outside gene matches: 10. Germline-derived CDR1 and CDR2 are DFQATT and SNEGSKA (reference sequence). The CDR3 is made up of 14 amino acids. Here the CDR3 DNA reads TGCAGTGCAAGGACTAGCGGGAGTCTGGACGTTCAGTACTTC. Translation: CSARTSGSLDVQYF.

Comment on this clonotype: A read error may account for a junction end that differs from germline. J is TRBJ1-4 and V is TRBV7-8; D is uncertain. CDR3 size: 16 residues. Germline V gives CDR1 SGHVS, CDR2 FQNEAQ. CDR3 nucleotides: TGTGCCAGCAGCCCGCTCCGGGCAACAACTAATGAAAGACTGTTTTTT. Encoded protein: CASSPLRATTNERLFF.

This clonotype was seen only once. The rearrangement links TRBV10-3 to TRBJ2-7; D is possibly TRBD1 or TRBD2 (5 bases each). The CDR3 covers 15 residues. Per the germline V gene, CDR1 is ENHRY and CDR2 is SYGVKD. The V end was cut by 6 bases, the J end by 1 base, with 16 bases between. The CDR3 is CAISTAGTGSYEQYF. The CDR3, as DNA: TGTGCCATCAGCACCGCCGGGACGGGATCCTACGAGCAGTACTTC.

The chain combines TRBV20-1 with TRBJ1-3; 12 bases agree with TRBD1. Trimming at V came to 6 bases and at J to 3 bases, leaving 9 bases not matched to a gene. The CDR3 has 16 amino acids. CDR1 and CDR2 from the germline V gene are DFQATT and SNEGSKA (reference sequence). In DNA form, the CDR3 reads TGCAGTGCCACCGGGACAGGGGGCGCGGATGGAAACACCATATATTTT. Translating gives CSATGTGGADGNTIYF.

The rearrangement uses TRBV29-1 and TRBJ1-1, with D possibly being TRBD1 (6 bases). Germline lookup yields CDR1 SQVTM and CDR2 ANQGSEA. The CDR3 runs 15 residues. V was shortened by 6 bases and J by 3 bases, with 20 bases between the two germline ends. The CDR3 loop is CSVPRTGQGDTEAFF. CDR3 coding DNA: TGCAGCGTCCCCCGAACAGGGCAAGGGGACACTGAAGCTTTCTTT.